Listed below are T cell receptor beta chains from one sample, sequenced in a study of cytomegalovirus exposure and HLA in healthy donors. The repertoire was sequenced with immunoSEQ multiplex PCR; TCRdb's copy has only in-frame clones and lacks some. The data contain about 200,000 clones, roughly 80% of them singletons. The specimen sequenced was PBMCs. These TCRs come from a male donor in good health and CMV-seronegative. Each CDR3 is given with its conserved first and last residue. A D gene is named only where the DNA matches it firmly. A row's size may be missing; if present it is once, few, many or a size class.

V gene	CDR3 length	D gene	clone size	J gene	CDR3 protein	CDR3 DNA
TRBV5-1	15	-	-	TRBJ2-2	CASSFRDMNTGELFF	TGCGCCAGCAGCTTTAGGGACATGAACACCGGGGAGCTGTTTTTT
TRBV10-3	13	-	-	TRBJ1-1	CAIESAGNTEAFF	TGTGCCATCGAAAGTGCCGGGAACACTGAAGCTTTCTTT
TRBV7-3	15	TRBD2	-	TRBJ2-7	CASSPREGSSYEQYF	TGTGCCAGCAGCCCCAGGGAGGGAAGCTCCTACGAGCAGTACTTC
TRBV2	16	TRBD1	-	TRBJ1-5	CASRAIRGGGNQPQHF	TGTGCCAGCAGAGCCATAAGAGGGGGCGGCAATCAGCCCCAGCATTTT
TRBV6-5	14	TRBD2	-	TRBJ2-1	CAATSGRPNNEQFF	TGTGCCGCTACTAGCGGGAGGCCTAACAATGAGCAGTTCTTC
TRBV5-4	11	-	once	TRBJ2-7	CASSLEGEQYF	TGTGCCAGCAGCTTGGAGGGGGAGCAGTACTTC
TRBV29-1	14	-	once	TRBJ2-2	CSVDIPGPIGELFF	TGCAGCGTTGATATCCCAGGGCCGATCGGGGAGCTGTTTTTT
TRBV5-1	14	-	-	TRBJ2-7	CASSLLQGVYEQYF	TGCGCCAGCAGCTTACTACAGGGTGTCTACGAGCAGTACTTC
TRBV5-4	16	TRBD1	-	TRBJ2-2	CASSSGQGRVTGELFF	TGTGCCAGCAGCTCGGGACAGGGTAGGGTCACCGGGGAGCTGTTTTTT
TRBV19	16	-	-	TRBJ2-1	CASSIDKGVPYNEQFF	TGTGCCAGTAGTATAGATAAGGGGGTCCCCTACAATGAGCAGTTCTTC
TRBV6-5	13	-	few	TRBJ1-1	CASSYGEAGEAFF	TGTGCCAGCAGTTACGGGGAGGCCGGTGAAGCTTTCTTT
TRBV6-4	14	TRBD2	-	TRBJ2-1	CASSEAGGTNEQFF	TGTGCCAGCAGTGAAGCGGGAGGAACGAATGAGCAGTTCTTC
TRBV25-1	14	TRBD2	-	TRBJ2-7	CASRPGLRPYEQYF	TGTGCCAGCAGACCGGGACTACGACCCTACGAGCAGTACTTC
TRBV19	13	-	-	TRBJ1-1	CASSEQGNTEAFF	TGTGCCAGTAGTGAGCAGGGGAACACTGAAGCTTTCTTT
TRBV29-1	12	TRBD1	few	TRBJ2-7	CSVDATGDEQYF	TGCAGCGTTGACGCGACAGGGGACGAGCAGTACTTC
TRBV10-2	12	-	-	TRBJ2-7	CASSDGQSEQYF	TGCGCCAGCAGTGACGGACAGTCCGAGCAGTACTTC
TRBV7-9	14	TRBD2	-	TRBJ2-7	CASSLSGSTYEQYF	TGTGCCAGCAGCTTAAGCGGGAGTACCTACGAGCAGTACTTC
TRBV6-1	13	-	few	TRBJ1-1	CASRGEGNTEAFF	TGTGCCAGCAGGGGGGAGGGGAACACTGAAGCTTTCTTT
TRBV6-5	15	TRBD1	few	TRBJ2-5	CASSYDRGRGETQYF	TGTGCCAGCAGTTACGACAGGGGTCGGGGGGAGACCCAGTACTTC
TRBV10-3	15	-	-	TRBJ2-4	CAISESNRPKNIQYF	TGTGCCATCAGTGAGTCGAACAGACCCAAAAACATTCAGTACTTC
TRBV28	12	-	-	TRBJ1-1	CASSRVNTEAFF	TGTGCCAGCAGTCGGGTTAACACTGAAGCTTTCTTT
TRBV27	15	-	-	TRBJ2-1	CASSLWGERENEQFF	TGTGCCAGCAGTTTGTGGGGGGAGAGAGAAAATGAGCAGTTCTTC
TRBV18	16	TRBD1	few	TRBJ1-1	CASSLGSGTANTEAFF	TGTGCCAGCTCGTTAGGTTCCGGGACAGCGAACACTGAAGCTTTCTTT
TRBV5-1	16	-	-	TRBJ2-3	CASSPMTEQTTDTQYF	TGCGCCAGCAGCCCTATGACGGAGCAGACGACAGATACGCAGTATTTT
TRBV7-2	13	-	few	TRBJ2-1	CASSWKLGLEQFF	TGTGCCAGCAGCTGGAAACTAGGACTCGAGCAGTTCTTC
TRBV6-1	13	TRBD1	-	TRBJ2-7	CASSDRQGNEQYF	TGTGCCAGCAGTGACCGACAGGGAAACGAGCAGTACTTC
TRBV9	14	TRBD1	-	TRBJ1-2	CASSVAWDREGYTF	TGTGCCAGCAGCGTAGCTTGGGACAGGGAGGGCTACACCTTC
TRBV28	14	-	-	TRBJ1-1	CASSLRQGWTEAFF	TGTGCCAGCAGTTTACGGCAGGGGTGGACTGAAGCTTTCTTT
TRBV9	14	-	few	TRBJ2-5	CASSVDSSQETQYF	TGTGCCAGCAGCGTGGACAGTTCCCAAGAGACCCAGTACTTC
TRBV7-8	15	TRBD2	-	TRBJ2-3	CASSPLAASTDTQYF	TGTGCCAGCAGCCCTCTAGCGGCTAGCACAGATACGCAGTATTTT
TRBV20-1	11	-	-	TRBJ1-2	CSALGLYGYTF	TGCAGTGCTCTGGGGCTCTATGGCTACACCTTC
TRBV30	15	TRBD1	-	TRBJ2-6	CAWGTGPAGANVLTF	TGTGCCTGGGGGACAGGGCCTGCTGGGGCCAACGTCCTGACTTTC
TRBV28	15	TRBD2	-	TRBJ2-5	CASKDPGGTEETQYF	TGTGCCAGCAAGGACCCGGGAGGGACGGAAGAGACCCAGTACTTC
TRBV19	12	TRBD2	once	TRBJ2-5	CASMREGETQYF	TGTGCCAGTATGAGGGAGGGAGAGACCCAGTACTTC
TRBV15	13	-	-	TRBJ2-7	CATSRRDSYEQYF	TGTGCCACCAGCAGGAGGGACTCCTACGAGCAGTACTTC
TRBV6-5	13	TRBD1	few	TRBJ1-1	CASSYRGQFEAFF	TGTGCCAGCAGTTACCGGGGACAGTTTGAAGCTTTCTTT
TRBV2	13	-	-	TRBJ1-6	CASSDRRNSPLHF	TGTGCCAGCAGTGACAGGAGGAATTCACCCCTCCACTTT
TRBV9	14	TRBD2	-	TRBJ2-1	CASSVVAGAHEQFF	TGTGCCAGCAGCGTAGTCGCGGGAGCCCATGAGCAGTTCTTC
TRBV18	14	TRBD1	-	TRBJ2-5	CASSPEGQGASQYF	TGTGCCAGCTCACCCGAGGGACAGGGGGCGTCTCAGTACTTC
TRBV6-1	16	-	-	TRBJ1-3	CASSETTGFSGNTIYF	TGTGCCAGCAGTGAAACGACAGGCTTCTCTGGAAACACCATATATTTT
TRBV2	15	TRBD2	-	TRBJ2-1	CASSESSGRGNEQFF	TGTGCCAGCAGTGAATCTAGCGGGAGGGGTAATGAGCAGTTCTTC
TRBV5-6	15	TRBD1	few	TRBJ1-2	CASFGTGFGIGGYTF	TGTGCCAGCTTCGGGACAGGGTTCGGCATTGGTGGCTACACCTTC
TRBV9	16	-	once	TRBJ2-7	CASSVEGGGAPYEQYF	TGTGCCAGCAGCGTAGAGGGTGGGGGGGCGCCCTACGAGCAGTACTTC
TRBV5-1	17	TRBD2	-	TRBJ2-7	CASSLVGLAGPAYEQYF	TGCGCCAGCAGCTTGGTGGGACTAGCGGGTCCCGCCTACGAGCAGTACTTC
TRBV6-5	15	-	-	TRBJ2-5	CASSSRRGVQETQYF	TGTGCCAGCAGCTCCCGCAGGGGAGTACAAGAGACCCAGTACTTC
TRBV6-6	12	-	-	TRBJ1-1	CASSPMTDEAFF	TGTGCCAGCAGTCCTATGACAGATGAAGCTTTCTTT
TRBV6-1	14	TRBD2	-	TRBJ2-7	CASTLGTSFHEQYF	TGTGCCAGCACCCTAGGGACTAGCTTCCACGAGCAGTACTTC
TRBV7-9	16	-	-	TRBJ1-2	CASSPRVGAPLRGYTF	TGTGCCAGCAGCCCCCGGGTGGGGGCGCCTCTAAGAGGCTACACCTTC
TRBV12-5	14	-	-	TRBJ2-7	CASGLHRVVYEQYF	TGTGCTAGTGGTTTGCACAGGGTTGTGTACGAGCAGTACTTC
TRBV5-4	14	TRBD2	-	TRBJ2-1	CASTKAGVRNEQFF	TGTGCCAGCACAAAGGCGGGAGTGAGGAATGAGCAGTTCTTC
TRBV6-1	14	TRBD1	-	TRBJ2-5	CASSVDRAKETQYF	TGTGCCAGCAGTGTAGACAGGGCAAAAGAGACCCAGTACTTC
TRBV29-1	15	TRBD1	few	TRBJ2-5	CSVSRGTGGQETQYF	TGCAGCGTTAGTCGGGGGACAGGGGGCCAAGAGACCCAGTACTTC
TRBV14	13	-	-	TRBJ2-2	CASSQRRTGELFF	TGTGCCAGCAGCCAAAGGAGGACCGGGGAGCTGTTTTTT
TRBV7-7	15	-	-	TRBJ2-1	CASSLARGQLNEQFF	TGTGCTAGCAGCTTAGCGCGGGGTCAACTCAATGAGCAGTTCTTC
TRBV18	12	-	once	TRBJ2-3	CASSPGLDTQYF	TGTGCCAGCTCACCCGGACTAGATACGCAGTATTTT
TRBV10-3	13	-	once	TRBJ2-7	CAISEHTLREQYF	TGTGCCATCAGTGAACACACCTTGCGGGAGCAGTACTTC
TRBV15	13	-	-	TRBJ2-7	CATSKDRTYEQYF	TGTGCCACCAGCAAGGACAGAACCTACGAGCAGTACTTC
TRBV6-4	16	TRBD2	once	TRBJ2-5	CASSDSLAGSSETQYF	TGTGCCAGCAGTGACTCGCTAGCGGGTAGTTCTGAGACCCAGTACTTC
TRBV5-1	13	-	few	TRBJ1-1	CASSLVKGTEAFF	TGCGCCAGCAGCTTGGTTAAGGGGACAGAAGCTTTCTTT
TRBV6-5	13	-	-	TRBJ2-7	CASTFTGSYEQYF	TGTGCCAGCACCTTTACAGGTTCCTACGAGCAGTACTTC